Listed below are T cell receptor beta chains from one sample, sequenced in a study of blood T cell repertoires in COVID-19. TCRdb's table, derived via immunoSEQ multiplex PCR, lists solely in-frame clones and lacks some. In the table there are about 89,000 clones, 75% to 95% of which are singletons. The sample was peripheral blood. These receptors originate from a human donor with active COVID-19. The donor label of this sample is uncertain. The CDR3 runs from the conserved cysteine through the conserved F or W. The order of the fields is D gene, J gene, V gene, clone size, CDR3 protein, CDR3 DNA. D genes are given only for firm matches. Rows give clone size only sometimes, using once, few, many, or a class for an expanded clone.

D gene: TRBD2; J gene: TRBJ2-2; V gene: TRBV27; clone size: NA; CDR3 protein: CASSLTGGSRELFF; CDR3 DNA: TGTGCCAGCAGTTTAACGGGGGGATCTAGGGAGCTGTTTTTT
D gene: NA; J gene: TRBJ1-4; V gene: TRBV6-2/TRBV6-3; clone size: NA; CDR3 protein: CASSFGVGAEKLFF; CDR3 DNA: TGTGCCAGCAGTTTCGGAGTGGGTGCGGAAAAACTGTTTTTT
D gene: TRBD1; J gene: TRBJ2-1; V gene: TRBV7-9; clone size: NA; CDR3 protein: CASSPRQGALRPLTEFF; CDR3 DNA: TGTGCCAGCAGCCCGCGACAGGGGGCCTTGCGGCCCCTCACCGAGTTCTTC
D gene: TRBD1; J gene: TRBJ1-2; V gene: TRBV5-1; clone size: NA; CDR3 protein: CASSLEGNRGYGYTF; CDR3 DNA: TGCGCCAGCAGCTTGGAGGGTAACAGGGGGTATGGCTACACCTTC
D gene: TRBD1; J gene: TRBJ1-6; V gene: TRBV7-2; clone size: NA; CDR3 protein: CASSLGDRVLRFVNSPLHF; CDR3 DNA: TGTGCCAGCAGCTTAGGGGACAGGGTCCTTAGATTCGTTAATTCACCCCTCCACTTT
D gene: TRBD2; J gene: TRBJ2-5; V gene: TRBV5-1; clone size: NA; CDR3 protein: CASSAGLAGAFQETQYF; CDR3 DNA: TGCGCCAGCAGCGCCGGACTAGCGGGGGCCTTCCAAGAGACCCAGTACTTC
D gene: TRBD2; J gene: TRBJ2-3; V gene: TRBV11-2; clone size: NA; CDR3 protein: CASSYIDLAGVVNTQYF; CDR3 DNA: TGTGCCAGCAGTTATATTGACCTAGCGGGGGTGGTGAATACGCAGTATTTT
D gene: TRBD1; J gene: TRBJ2-3; V gene: TRBV28; clone size: NA; CDR3 protein: CASSTRDSRTDTQYF; CDR3 DNA: TGTGCCAGCAGTACCCGGGACAGCCGCACAGATACGCAGTATTTT
D gene: TRBD1; J gene: TRBJ1-1; V gene: TRBV28; clone size: NA; CDR3 protein: CASSPPGQGAAEAFF; CDR3 DNA: TGTGCCAGCAGCCCCCCCGGGCAGGGGGCGGCTGAAGCTTTCTTT
D gene: TRBD1; J gene: TRBJ2-1; V gene: TRBV11-2; clone size: once; CDR3 protein: CASSFLDRGLYNEQFF; CDR3 DNA: TGTGCCAGCAGCTTTTTGGACAGGGGGCTCTACAATGAGCAGTTCTTC
D gene: TRBD1; J gene: TRBJ2-1; V gene: TRBV6-1; clone size: NA; CDR3 protein: CASSEPGGAGANEQFF; CDR3 DNA: TGTGCCAGCAGTGAACCAGGGGGCGCAGGGGCCAATGAGCAGTTCTTC
D gene: TRBD2; J gene: TRBJ2-3; V gene: TRBV9; clone size: once; CDR3 protein: CASSGSGGLTDTQYF; CDR3 DNA: TGTGCCAGCAGCGGTAGCGGGGGGCTCACAGATACGCAGTATTTT
D gene: NA; J gene: TRBJ2-3; V gene: TRBV4-1; clone size: NA; CDR3 protein: CASSVLSTDTQYF; CDR3 DNA: TGCGCCAGCAGCGTCCTTAGCACAGATACGCAGTATTTT
D gene: TRBD1; J gene: TRBJ2-1; V gene: TRBV6-1; clone size: NA; CDR3 protein: CASSEAAGGGEQFF; CDR3 DNA: TGTGCCAGCAGTGAAGCGGCAGGGGGCGGGGAGCAGTTCTTC
D gene: TRBD1; J gene: TRBJ2-5; V gene: TRBV5-8; clone size: NA; CDR3 protein: CASRPDRDRGSETQYF; CDR3 DNA: TGTGCCAGCAGACCCGACCGGGACAGGGGTTCCGAGACCCAGTACTTC
D gene: TRBD2; J gene: TRBJ2-1; V gene: TRBV7-3; clone size: NA; CDR3 protein: CASSLLGGSSYNEQFF; CDR3 DNA: TGTGCCAGCAGCTTATTGGGGGGGAGCTCCTACAATGAGCAGTTCTTC
D gene: TRBD1; J gene: TRBJ2-1; V gene: TRBV6-5; clone size: NA; CDR3 protein: CASSYSDRGLGNEQFF; CDR3 DNA: TGTGCCAGCAGTTACTCGGACAGGGGGCTGGGAAATGAGCAGTTCTTC
D gene: TRBD2; J gene: TRBJ2-1; V gene: TRBV9; clone size: NA; CDR3 protein: CASSVGSSGGAGEQFF; CDR3 DNA: TGTGCCAGCAGCGTAGGGTCTAGCGGGGGGGCAGGTGAGCAGTTCTTC
D gene: TRBD2; J gene: TRBJ2-5; V gene: TRBV6-5; clone size: NA; CDR3 protein: CASSYSGSGHQETQYF; CDR3 DNA: TGTGCCAGCAGTTACTCGGGTAGCGGGCACCAAGAGACCCAGTACTTC
D gene: NA; J gene: TRBJ2-2; V gene: TRBV15; clone size: NA; CDR3 protein: CATSLGTGELFF; CDR3 DNA: TGTGCCACCTCACTAGGCACCGGGGAGCTGTTTTTT
D gene: NA; J gene: TRBJ1-3; V gene: TRBV7-2; clone size: NA; CDR3 protein: CASSLQGANSGNTIYF; CDR3 DNA: TGTGCCAGCAGCCTTCAGGGCGCCAACTCTGGAAACACCATATATTTT
D gene: NA; J gene: TRBJ2-7; V gene: TRBV5-4; clone size: NA; CDR3 protein: CASSGGRTYEQYF; CDR3 DNA: TGTGCCAGCAGCGGGGGGAGAACCTACGAGCAGTACTTC
D gene: NA; J gene: TRBJ2-5; V gene: TRBV14; clone size: NA; CDR3 protein: CASSQFRGTQETQYF; CDR3 DNA: TGTGCCAGCAGCCAGTTTAGGGGGACCCAAGAGACCCAGTACTTC
D gene: NA; J gene: TRBJ2-1; V gene: TRBV19; clone size: NA; CDR3 protein: CASSTSQGQHEQFF; CDR3 DNA: TGTGCCAGTAGTACCTCTCAGGGTCAACATGAGCAGTTCTTC
D gene: TRBD1; J gene: TRBJ2-6; V gene: TRBV5-1; clone size: NA; CDR3 protein: CASSHNSVGRGSNVLTF; CDR3 DNA: TGCGCCAGCAGCCACAACTCCGTCGGCAGGGGGTCCAACGTCCTGACTTTC
D gene: TRBD1; J gene: TRBJ1-2; V gene: TRBV5-1; clone size: NA; CDR3 protein: CASSFLVGQGYGYTF; CDR3 DNA: TGCGCCAGCAGCTTTTTGGTCGGACAGGGGTATGGCTACACCTTC
D gene: NA; J gene: TRBJ2-3; V gene: TRBV6-5; clone size: NA; CDR3 protein: CASSLRGGAGDTQYF; CDR3 DNA: TGTGCCAGCTCCCTCAGAGGGGGGGCCGGGGATACGCAGTATTTT
D gene: NA; J gene: TRBJ1-2; V gene: TRBV5-6; clone size: NA; CDR3 protein: CATRVRGANYGYTF; CDR3 DNA: TGTGCCACCAGGGTACGGGGAGCTAACTATGGCTACACCTTC